The clone carrying this T cell receptor (beta chain) was seen ten or more times. The data belong to a study of Graves' ophthalmopathy and Graves' hyperthyroidism. The study amplified TCR beta CDR3 regions using RNA transcripts. The authors performed first-round RT-PCR with HTBI primers and then a second-round multiplex PCR. TCRdb re-called the multiplex PCR reads with MiXCR, one entry per CDR3 protein. The data contain about 380,000 distinct CDR3 sequences, roughly 15% of them singletons. The V and J ends lost 4 bases and 3 bases respectively, with 18 bases between them. This CDR3 contains 16 residues. Germline V CDR1 and CDR2: MGHRA, YSYEKL.

The chain uses TRBV4-1 and TRBJ1-1; possibly TRBD1 for D (6 bases). The sample was peripheral blood. This receptor was identified in a woman between 18 and 29 years old with stable Graves' hyperthyroidism. This CDR3 is CASSLPPGTQDTEAFF. The CDR3 region has the DNA TGCGCCAGCAGCCTACCCCCCGGGACACAAGACACTGAAGCTTTCTTT.